This is a list of T cell receptor beta chains from one sample in a study of beta chain features in type 1 diabetes. This table comes from immunoSEQ multiplex PCR, and its TCRdb copy is limited to in-frame clones, with some not included. Among about 330,000 clones listed, 9.5% to 11% were seen once. The sample consisted of naive CD4+ T cells from blood. These receptors were obtained from a woman aged 25 to 39 in good health. Each CDR3 is given with its conserved first and last residue. A D gene is named only where the DNA matches it firmly. Part of the rows lack a size; the others show once, few, many or a class for expanded clones.

d_gene,abundance,v_gene,j_gene,len,CDR3nt,CDR3aa
TRBD2,NA,TRBV19,TRBJ2-2,16,TGTGCCAGCGCGGATCCGGGACTAGCGGACACCGGGGAGCTGTTTTTT,CASADPGLADTGELFF
NA,few,TRBV6-1,TRBJ1-5,12,TGTGCCAGCCGCGGGGGGAATCAGCCCCAGCATTTT,CASRGGNQPQHF
TRBD2,NA,TRBV5-1,TRBJ2-3,16,TGCGCCAGCAGCTTGGTCGGCGGGAGTTCCACAGATACGCAGTATTTT,CASSLVGGSSTDTQYF
TRBD2,NA,TRBV6-5,TRBJ2-7,16,TGTGCCAGCAGTTACTCTGGGCTAGCGGGATCCTACGAGCAGTACTTC,CASSYSGLAGSYEQYF
TRBD1,NA,TRBV5-1,TRBJ2-5,14,TGCGCCAGCAGTTTGGGACAGACTCAAGAGACCCAGTACTTC,CASSLGQTQETQYF
NA,few,TRBV29-1,TRBJ2-1,14,TGCAGCGGACGAAATCGGGGGAAGGACAATGAGCAGTTCTTC,CSGRNRGKDNEQFF
NA,few,TRBV14,TRBJ2-5,16,TGTGCCAGCAGCCAAGGGCTACCGGGAGTCCAAGAGACCCAGTACTTC,CASSQGLPGVQETQYF
TRBD1,few,TRBV30,TRBJ2-7,14,TGTGCCTGGCGACAGGGCAACCCCTCCTACGAGCAGTACTTC,CAWRQGNPSYEQYF
NA,NA,TRBV11-2,TRBJ2-1,14,TGTGCCAGCCTTACTCAGGGCTCCTACAATGAGCAGTTCTTC,CASLTQGSYNEQFF
TRBD2,NA,TRBV10-3,TRBJ2-1,14,TGTGCCATCAGTGATTCTAGCGGGAGGTTAGAGCAGTTCTTC,CAISDSSGRLEQFF
NA,many,TRBV29-1,TRBJ2-7,10,TGCAGCGTCGGGACTTACGAGCAGTACTTC,CSVGTYEQYF
NA,NA,TRBV6-4,TRBJ2-7,19,TGTGCCAGCAGTGACAGGGACATTGGGGCATTTCGAAACCTCTACGAGCAGTACTTC,CASSDRDIGAFRNLYEQYF
TRBD2,few,TRBV19,TRBJ2-3,15,TGTGCCAGTAGTATAGAAGCGGGAGTTACAGATACGCAGTATTTT,CASSIEAGVTDTQYF
NA,NA,TRBV5-4,TRBJ2-7,15,TGTGCCAGCAGCTCACAAGCGGAGACGATTTTAGGGCAGTACTTC,CASSSQAETILGQYF
TRBD2,few,TRBV4-3,TRBJ2-7,15,TGCGCCAGCACCCGCGAACTAGCGAACTCCTACGAGCAGTACTTC,CASTRELANSYEQYF
NA,NA,TRBV10-3,TRBJ2-2,15,TGTGCCATCAGTGCGAGGGGGGGATTCACCGGGGAGCTGTTTTTT,CAISARGGFTGELFF
NA,NA,TRBV21-1,TRBJ2-3,13,TGTGCCAGCTTACGACTAGTTACGGATACGCAGTATTTT,CASLRLVTDTQYF
TRBD2,few,TRBV4-2,TRBJ2-3,16,TGTGCCAGCAGCCAACAGGCGGGAGGGTTCACAGATACGCAGTATTTT,CASSQQAGGFTDTQYF
TRBD2,NA,TRBV11-3,TRBJ2-1,13,TGTGCCAGCAGCTTGAGCGGGGTCTCTGAGCAGTTCTTC,CASSLSGVSEQFF
TRBD1,few,TRBV18,TRBJ2-4,13,TGTGCCAGCGCAGACAGGGATGGGAACATTCAGTACTTC,CASADRDGNIQYF
TRBD2,NA,TRBV15,TRBJ2-3,15,TGTGCCACCAGCAGACTAGCGGGAGGAACAGATACGCAGTATTTT,CATSRLAGGTDTQYF
NA,NA,TRBV28,TRBJ1-2,14,TGTGCCAGCAGCCCGGGGGTCCGGTCCTATGGCTACACCTTC,CASSPGVRSYGYTF
TRBD2,few,TRBV4-2,TRBJ2-7,15,TGTGCCAGCAGCCAACAACTAGCGGGGGGCCTCGAGCAGTACTTC,CASSQQLAGGLEQYF
TRBD2,NA,TRBV29-1,TRBJ2-1,15,TGCAGCGTTGGGGTTCGGGCGGGAGGTTACAATGAGCAGTTCTTC,CSVGVRAGGYNEQFF
NA,NA,TRBV15,TRBJ1-5,16,TGTGCCACCAGCAGAGAAAGCCCGAATAGCAATCAGCCCCAGCATTTT,CATSRESPNSNQPQHF
TRBD2,few,TRBV9,TRBJ2-5,20,TGTGCCAGCAGCGTATCTACAGGGACTAGCGGGAGGGCGCACGGGGAGACCCAGTACTTC,CASSVSTGTSGRAHGETQYF
TRBD2,NA,TRBV5-1,TRBJ2-5,15,TGCGCCAGCAGCAAGACTAGCGGGAGTGGGGAGACCCAGTACTTC,CASSKTSGSGETQYF
TRBD1,NA,TRBV29-1,TRBJ2-1,13,TGCAGCGTTTATCGACAACAGGGGGCTGAGCAGTTCTTC,CSVYRQQGAEQFF
NA,NA,TRBV30,TRBJ1-2,13,TGTGCCGGGCAGAAATCCCAGTACTATGGCTACACCTTC,CAGQKSQYYGYTF
TRBD2,few,TRBV30,TRBJ2-1,14,TGTGCCTGGAGTGTACTAGCGGGGTACAATGAGCAGTTCTTC,CAWSVLAGYNEQFF
NA,NA,TRBV14,TRBJ1-1,13,TGTGCCAGCAGCCAAATCATGAACACTGAAGCTTTCTTT,CASSQIMNTEAFF
TRBD2,NA,TRBV9,TRBJ2-1,14,TGTGCCAGCAGCGTCGTGGGACTAGGGAATGAGCAGTTCTTC,CASSVVGLGNEQFF
NA,NA,TRBV30,TRBJ1-2,12,TGTGCCTGGAGTGGAACAGGGAATGGCTACACCTTC,CAWSGTGNGYTF
NA,few,TRBV5-4,TRBJ2-5,13,TGTGCCAGCAGCTTCGCGGGGAAAGAGACCCAGTACTTC,CASSFAGKETQYF
NA,NA,TRBV5-1,TRBJ2-7,15,TGCGCCAGCAGCCCGGAGGGATGGGGGTTCTACGAGCAGTACTTC,CASSPEGWGFYEQYF
NA,few,TRBV29-1,TRBJ2-7,13,TGCAGCGTTGATCGGGGAACGGGGAACGAGCAGTACTTC,CSVDRGTGNEQYF
TRBD1,few,TRBV6-5,TRBJ1-5,14,TGTGCCACCGGGACAGGGGTTAGCAATCAGCCCCAGCATTTT,CATGTGVSNQPQHF
NA,few,TRBV30,TRBJ1-1,13,TGTGCCTGGAGGTGGTGGGAGGACACTGAAGCTTTCTTT,CAWRWWEDTEAFF
NA,few,TRBV4-3,TRBJ2-1,15,TGCGCCAGCAGCCAAACGGGAAACTCCTACAATGAGCAGTTCTTC,CASSQTGNSYNEQFF
NA,NA,TRBV7-2,TRBJ2-4,14,TGTGCCAGCAGCTCGGTATTGAGGAAAAACATTCAGTACTTC,CASSSVLRKNIQYF
NA,few,TRBV5-1,TRBJ2-1,16,TGCGCCAGCAGCTTGGTTCCAGGGGAAGGCTACAATGAGCAGTTCTTC,CASSLVPGEGYNEQFF
NA,NA,TRBV28,TRBJ1-1,10,TGTGCCAGCAGTTCGTTTGAAGCTTTCTTT,CASSSFEAFF
NA,few,TRBV15,TRBJ2-5,17,TGTGCCACCAGCAGACTATCCCTAGCGAGGTCCCAAGAGACCCAGTACTTC,CATSRLSLARSQETQYF
TRBD2,NA,TRBV11-3,TRBJ2-1,15,TGTGCCAGCAGCCCTAGCGGGTCTACCTACAATGAGCAGTTCTTC,CASSPSGSTYNEQFF
TRBD1,NA,TRBV7-2,TRBJ2-5,15,TGTGCCAGCAGCTTAGGGGACAGGCCGCAAGAGACCCAGTACTTC,CASSLGDRPQETQYF
NA,NA,TRBV4-3,TRBJ1-5,15,TGCGCCAGCAGCCAAGAATACAGGGAGAATCAGCCCCAGCATTTT,CASSQEYRENQPQHF
NA,NA,TRBV29-1,TRBJ2-5,12,TGCAGCGTTGGGGAGCCCCAAGAGACCCAGTACTTC,CSVGEPQETQYF